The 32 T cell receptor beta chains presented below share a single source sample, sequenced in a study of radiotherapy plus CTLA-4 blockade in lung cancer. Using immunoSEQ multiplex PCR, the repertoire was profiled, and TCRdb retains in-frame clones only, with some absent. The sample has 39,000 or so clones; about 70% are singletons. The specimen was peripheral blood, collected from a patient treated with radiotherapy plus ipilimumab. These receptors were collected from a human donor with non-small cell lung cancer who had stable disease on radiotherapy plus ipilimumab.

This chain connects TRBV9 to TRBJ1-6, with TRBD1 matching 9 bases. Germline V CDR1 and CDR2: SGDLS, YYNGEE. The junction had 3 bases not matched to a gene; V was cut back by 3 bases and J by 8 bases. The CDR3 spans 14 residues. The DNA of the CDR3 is TGTGCCAGCAGCGCGGGACAGGGAGATTCACCCCTCCACTTT. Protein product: CASSAGQGDSPLHF.

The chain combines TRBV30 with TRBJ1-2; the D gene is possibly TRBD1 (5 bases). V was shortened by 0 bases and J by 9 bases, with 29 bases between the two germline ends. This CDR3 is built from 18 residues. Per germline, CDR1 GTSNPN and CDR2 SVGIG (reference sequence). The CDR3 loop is CAWSVPLGHLQVVLSYTF. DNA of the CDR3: TGTGCCTGGAGTGTACCACTCGGTCATCTACAGGTTGTCCTGAGCTACACCTTC.

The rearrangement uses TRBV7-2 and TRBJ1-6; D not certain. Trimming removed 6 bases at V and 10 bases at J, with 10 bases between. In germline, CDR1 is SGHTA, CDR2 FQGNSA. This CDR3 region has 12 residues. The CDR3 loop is CASRSNNSPLHF. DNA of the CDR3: TGTGCCAGCAGGTCTAACAACTCACCCCTCCACTTT.

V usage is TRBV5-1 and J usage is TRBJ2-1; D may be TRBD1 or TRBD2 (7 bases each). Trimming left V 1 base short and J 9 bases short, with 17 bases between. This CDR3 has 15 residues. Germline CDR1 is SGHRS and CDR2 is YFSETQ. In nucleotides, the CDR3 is TGCGCCAGCAGCTTGCAGGGGGGGCGATCCGGTGAGCAGTTCTTC. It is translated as CASSLQGGRSGEQFF.

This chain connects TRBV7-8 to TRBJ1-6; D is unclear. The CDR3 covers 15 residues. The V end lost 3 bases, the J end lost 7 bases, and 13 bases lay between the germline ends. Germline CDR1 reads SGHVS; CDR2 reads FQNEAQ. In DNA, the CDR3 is TGTGCCAGCAGCTTTCTCCCCCCGCCGAATTCACCCCTCCACTTT. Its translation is CASSFLPPPNSPLHF.

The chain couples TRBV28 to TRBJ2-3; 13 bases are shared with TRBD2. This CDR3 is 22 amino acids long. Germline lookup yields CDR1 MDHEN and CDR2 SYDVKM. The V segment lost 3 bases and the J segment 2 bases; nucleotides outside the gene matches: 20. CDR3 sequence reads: CASSFHGTSGDFASPNTDTQYF. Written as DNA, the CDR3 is TGTGCCAGCAGTTTTCACGGGACTAGCGGGGATTTTGCAAGCCCAAACACAGATACGCAGTATTTT.

CDR3 sequence (DNA): TGTGCCAGCAGCCTGAGTGACAGGGGAGAGCAGTTCTTC. Translating it yields CASSLSDRGEQFF. The rearrangement joins TRBV5-8 to TRBJ2-1, with TRBD1 matching over 8 bases. The V segment lost 4 bases and the J segment 10 bases; nucleotides outside the gene matches: 7. This CDR3 region has 13 residues. Germline V gives CDR1 SGHTS, CDR2 YDEGEE.

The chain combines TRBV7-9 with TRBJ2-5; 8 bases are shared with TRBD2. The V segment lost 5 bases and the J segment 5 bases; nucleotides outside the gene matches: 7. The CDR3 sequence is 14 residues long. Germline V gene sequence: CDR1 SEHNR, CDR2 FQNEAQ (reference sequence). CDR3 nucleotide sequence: TGTGCCAGCAGCATCCAAGCGGGGGCGGAGACCCAGTACTTC. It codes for CASSIQAGAETQYF. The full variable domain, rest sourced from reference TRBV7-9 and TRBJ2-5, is DTGVSQNPRHKITKRGQNVTFRCDPISEHNRLYWYRQTLGQGPEFLTYFQNEAQLEKSRLLSDRFSAERPKGSFSTLEIQRTEQGDSAMYLCASSIQAGAETQYFGPGTRLLVL.

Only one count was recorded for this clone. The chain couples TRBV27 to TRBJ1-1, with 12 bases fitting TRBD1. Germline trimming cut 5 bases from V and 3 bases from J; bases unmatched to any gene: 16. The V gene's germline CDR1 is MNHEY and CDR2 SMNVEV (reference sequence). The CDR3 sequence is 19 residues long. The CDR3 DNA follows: TGTGCCAGCAGTCGCATCATCCACGGGACAGGGGGCGGATACACTGAAGCTTTCTTT. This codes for CASSRIIHGTGGGYTEAFF.

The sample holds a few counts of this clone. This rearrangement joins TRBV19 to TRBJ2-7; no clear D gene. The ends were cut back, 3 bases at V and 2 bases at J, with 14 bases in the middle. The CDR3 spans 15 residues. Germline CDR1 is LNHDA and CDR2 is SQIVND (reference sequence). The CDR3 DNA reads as TGTGCCAGTAGTATCCACGGACGGCCACCCTACGAGCAGTACGTC. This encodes CASSIHGRPPYEQYV.

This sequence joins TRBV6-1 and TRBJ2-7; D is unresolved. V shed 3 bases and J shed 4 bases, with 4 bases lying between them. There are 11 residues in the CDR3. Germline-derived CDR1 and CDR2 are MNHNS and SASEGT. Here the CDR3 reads CASSERYEQYV. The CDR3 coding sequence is TGTGCCAGCAGTGAGAGATACGAGCAGTACGTC.

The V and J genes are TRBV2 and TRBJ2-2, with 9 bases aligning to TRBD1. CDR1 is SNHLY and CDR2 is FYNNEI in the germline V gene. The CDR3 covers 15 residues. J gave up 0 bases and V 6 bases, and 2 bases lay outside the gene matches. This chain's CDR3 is CASRTGGANTGELFF. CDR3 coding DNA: TGTGCCAGCAGGACAGGGGGGGCGAACACCGGGGAGCTGTTTTTT.

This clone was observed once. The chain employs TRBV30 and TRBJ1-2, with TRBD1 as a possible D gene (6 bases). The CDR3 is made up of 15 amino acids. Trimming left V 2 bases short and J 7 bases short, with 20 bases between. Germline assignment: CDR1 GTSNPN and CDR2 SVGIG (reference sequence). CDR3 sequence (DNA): TGTGCCTGGAGTCCATGGACAGCGAGGGCGGGTGGCTACACCTTC. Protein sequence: CAWSPWTARAGGYTF.

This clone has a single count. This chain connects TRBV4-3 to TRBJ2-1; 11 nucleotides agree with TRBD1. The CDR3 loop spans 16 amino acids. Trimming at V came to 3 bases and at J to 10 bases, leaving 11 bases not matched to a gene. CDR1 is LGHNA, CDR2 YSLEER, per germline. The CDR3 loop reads CASSQAGTGGPREQFF. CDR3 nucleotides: TGCGCCAGCAGCCAGGCCGGGACAGGGGGTCCCAGGGAGCAGTTCTTC.

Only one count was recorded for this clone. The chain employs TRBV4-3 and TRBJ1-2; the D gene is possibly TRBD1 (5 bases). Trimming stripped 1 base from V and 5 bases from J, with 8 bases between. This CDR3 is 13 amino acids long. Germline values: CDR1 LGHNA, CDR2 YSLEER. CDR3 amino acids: CASSQGSGYGYTF. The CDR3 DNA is TGCGCCAGCAGCCAAGGGTCAGGGTATGGCTACACCTTC.

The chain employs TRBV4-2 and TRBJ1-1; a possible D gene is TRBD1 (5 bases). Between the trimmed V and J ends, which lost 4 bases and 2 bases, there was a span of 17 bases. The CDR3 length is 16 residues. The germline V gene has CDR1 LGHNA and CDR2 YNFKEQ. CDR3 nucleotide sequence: TGTGCCAGCAGCCTCCCGTCCGGAGGGGTTAACACTGAAGCTTTCTTT. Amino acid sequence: CASSLPSGGVNTEAFF.

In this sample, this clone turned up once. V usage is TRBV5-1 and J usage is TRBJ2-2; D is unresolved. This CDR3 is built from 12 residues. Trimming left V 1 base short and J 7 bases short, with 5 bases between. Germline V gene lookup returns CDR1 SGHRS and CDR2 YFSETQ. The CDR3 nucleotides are TGCGCCAGCAGCTTGAGTAGCGGGGAGCTGTTTTTT. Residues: CASSLSSGELFF.

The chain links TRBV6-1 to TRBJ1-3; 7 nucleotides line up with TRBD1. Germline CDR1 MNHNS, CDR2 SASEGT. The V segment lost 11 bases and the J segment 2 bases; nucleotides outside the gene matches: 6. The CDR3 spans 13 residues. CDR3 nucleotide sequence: TGTGCCGCCAACGGACAGGCTGGAAACACCATATATTTT. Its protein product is CAANGQAGNTIYF.

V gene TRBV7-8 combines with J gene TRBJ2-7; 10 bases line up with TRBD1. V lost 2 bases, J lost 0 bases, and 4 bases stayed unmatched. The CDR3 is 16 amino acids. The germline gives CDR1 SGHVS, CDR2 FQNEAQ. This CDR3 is CASSLPGTGVSYEQYF. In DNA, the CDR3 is TGTGCCAGCAGCTTACCCGGGACAGGGGTCTCCTACGAGCAGTACTTC.

This chain's CDR3 is CASSSTTGHTGYGYTF. The CDR3, as DNA: TGTGCCAGCAGCTCTACCACAGGACATACGGGCTATGGCTACACCTTC. The chain links TRBV7-9 to TRBJ1-2; D perhaps matches TRBD1 (5 bases). CDR3 length: 16 amino acids. V was cut by 4 bases and J by 4 bases, with 19 bases left in between. Germline V CDR1 and CDR2: SEHNR, FQNEAQ (reference sequence).

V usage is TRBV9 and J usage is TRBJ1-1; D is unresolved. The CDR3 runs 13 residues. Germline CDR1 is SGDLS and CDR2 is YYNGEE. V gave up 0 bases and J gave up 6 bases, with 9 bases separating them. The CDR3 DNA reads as TGTGCCAGCAGCGTAGGTGTAGCTTCTGAAGCTTTCTTT. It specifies CASSVGVASEAFF.

CDR3 in DNA: TGCAGCGCCGCCTCGGACAGGGGGCTTGCTTTCTTT. Amino acid sequence: CSAASDRGLAFF. This chain uses TRBV29-1 with TRBJ1-1, with 11 bases matching TRBD1. Germline V gives CDR1 SQVTM, CDR2 ANQGSEA. The CDR3 is made up of 12 amino acids. With 7 bases clipped from V and 11 bases from J, the junction kept 9 bases outside the gene matches.

The CDR3 region is CASSHPDRYKTEAFF. In DNA form, the CDR3 reads TGCGCCAGCAGCCACCCAGACAGGTACAAGACTGAAGCTTTCTTT. This rearrangement joins TRBV5-1 to TRBJ1-1, with D perhaps TRBD1 (6 bases). The CDR3 extends over 15 amino acids. V lost 4 bases and J 5 bases, leaving 18 bases between the germline ends. Germline V gives CDR1 SGHRS, CDR2 YFSETQ.

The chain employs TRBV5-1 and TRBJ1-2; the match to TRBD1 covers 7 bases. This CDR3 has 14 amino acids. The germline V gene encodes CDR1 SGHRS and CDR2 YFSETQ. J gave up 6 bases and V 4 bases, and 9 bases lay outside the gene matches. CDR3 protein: CASSPKTGMDGYTF. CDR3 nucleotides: TGCGCCAGCAGCCCGAAGACAGGGATGGATGGCTACACCTTC.

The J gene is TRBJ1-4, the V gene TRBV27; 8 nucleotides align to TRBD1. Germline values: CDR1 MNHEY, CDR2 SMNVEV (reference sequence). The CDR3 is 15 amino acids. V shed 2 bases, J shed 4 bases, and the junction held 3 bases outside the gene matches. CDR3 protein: CASSLQGASNEKLFF. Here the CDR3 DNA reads TGTGCCAGCAGTTTACAGGGGGCAAGTAATGAAAAACTGTTTTTT.

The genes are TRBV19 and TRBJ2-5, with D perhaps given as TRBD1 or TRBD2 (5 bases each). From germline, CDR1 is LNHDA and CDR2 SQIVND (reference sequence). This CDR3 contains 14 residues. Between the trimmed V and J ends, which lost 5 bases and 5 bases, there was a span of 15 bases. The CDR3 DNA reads TGTGCCAGTAGTTTAGGGGTGGGGAGCGAGACCCAGTACTTC. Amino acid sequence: CASSLGVGSETQYF.

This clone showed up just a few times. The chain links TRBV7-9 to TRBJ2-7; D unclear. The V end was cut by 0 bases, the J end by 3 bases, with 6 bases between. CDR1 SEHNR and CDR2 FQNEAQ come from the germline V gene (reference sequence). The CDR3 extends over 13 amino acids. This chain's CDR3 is CASSLATSYEQYV. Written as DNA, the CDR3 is TGTGCCAGCAGCTTAGCTACGAGCTACGAGCAGTACGTC.

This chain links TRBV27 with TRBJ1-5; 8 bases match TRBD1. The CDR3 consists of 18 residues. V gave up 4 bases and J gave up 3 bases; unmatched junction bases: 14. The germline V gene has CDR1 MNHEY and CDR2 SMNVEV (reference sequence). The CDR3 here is CASSSSGTGGLYNQPQHF. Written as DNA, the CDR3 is TGTGCCAGCAGTTCCTCCGGGACAGGTGGACTTTACAATCAGCCCCAGCATTTT.

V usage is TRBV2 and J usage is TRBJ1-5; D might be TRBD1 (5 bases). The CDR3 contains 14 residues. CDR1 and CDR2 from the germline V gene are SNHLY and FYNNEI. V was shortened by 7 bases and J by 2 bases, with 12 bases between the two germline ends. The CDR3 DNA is TGTGCCAGCAAACCCGGGACGGGCAATCAGCCCCAGCATTTT. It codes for CASKPGTGNQPQHF.

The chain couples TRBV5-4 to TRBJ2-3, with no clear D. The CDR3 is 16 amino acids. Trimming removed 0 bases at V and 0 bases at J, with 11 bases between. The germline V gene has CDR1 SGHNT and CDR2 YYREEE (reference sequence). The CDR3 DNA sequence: TGTGCCAGCAGCTTGGGTATCCATCCAAGCACAGATACGCAGTATTTT. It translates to CASSLGIHPSTDTQYF.

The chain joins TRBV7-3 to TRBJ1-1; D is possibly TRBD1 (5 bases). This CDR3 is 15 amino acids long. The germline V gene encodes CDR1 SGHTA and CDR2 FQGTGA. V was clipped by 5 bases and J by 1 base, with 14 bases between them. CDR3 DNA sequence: TGTGCCAGCAGCCCCGTCAGGGCCAGGAACACTGAAGCTTTCTTT. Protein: CASSPVRARNTEAFF.

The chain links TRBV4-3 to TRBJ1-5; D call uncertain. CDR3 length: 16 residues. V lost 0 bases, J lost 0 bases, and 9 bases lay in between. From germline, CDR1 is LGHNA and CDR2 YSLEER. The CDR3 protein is CASSQDPLYSNQPQHF. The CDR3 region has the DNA TGCGCCAGCAGCCAAGATCCCCTGTATAGCAATCAGCCCCAGCATTTT.